The 14 T cell receptor beta chains below were found in one sample sequenced in a study of regulatory T cells in long-lasting Graves disease. Described time point: persistent/refractory GD, antithyroid drugs over 5 years with positive TRAb. Researchers made the TCR library from RNA that was extracted from PBMCs. CDR3-region Arm-PCR and iRepertoire HTBI primers produced the TCR beta libraries. TCRdb analysed the multiplex PCR reads with MiXCR anew, one entry per CDR3 protein. This sample yields a few hundred thousand distinct CDR3 sequences, of which 23% are seen a single time; about 27% belongs to the top ten. The starting material was peripheral blood mononuclear cells (PBMCs), obtained when the disease was refractory, from a patient treated with antithyroid drugs. These receptors were taken from a female donor with Graves disease.

This clonotype was counted ten times or more. The rearrangement uses TRBV6-1 and TRBJ2-5; a possible D gene is TRBD1 (6 bases). The CDR3 length is 14 residues. The V gene lost 5 bases and the J gene lost 5 bases, with 15 bases spanning the gap. The germline gives CDR1 MNHNS, CDR2 SASEGT. The CDR3 is CASSPHRVGETQYF. CDR3 in DNA: TGTGCCAGCAGTCCCCACAGGGTTGGGGAGACCCAGTACTTC.

A few counts support this clonotype. The chain links TRBV20-1 to TRBJ2-7; 7 nucleotides align to TRBD2. The V gene end was trimmed by 5 bases and the J gene end by 3 bases; junction bases not matched to a gene: 4. The CDR3 is made up of 12 amino acids. Germline assignment: CDR1 DFQATT and CDR2 SNEGSKA (reference sequence). The CDR3 is CSARRGSYEQYF. Written as DNA, the CDR3 is TGCAGTGCTCGGCGCGGGAGCTACGAGCAGTACTTC.

This clonotype was counted only a few times. J is TRBJ2-2 and V is TRBV6-2 or TRBV6-3; D uncertain. Between the trimmed V and J ends, which lost 2 bases and 6 bases, there was a span of 7 bases. The V gene's germline CDR1 is MNHEY and CDR2 SVGEGT. This CDR3 is 13 amino acids long. This chain's CDR3 is CASSYEFAGELFF. CDR3 nucleotides: TGTGCCAGCAGTTACGAGTTTGCCGGGGAGCTGTTTTTT.

V is TRBV6-4 and J is TRBJ2-7; either TRBD1 or TRBD2 may fit D (5 bases each). CDR3 length: 13 amino acids. The V end was cut by 8 bases, the J end by 2 bases, with 13 bases between. Germline values: CDR1 MRHNA, CDR2 SNTAGT. DNA for the CDR3: TGTGCCAGCCTCCGGGACGGGACCTACGAGCAGTACTTC. Residues: CASLRDGTYEQYF.

This clonotype was counted many times. The V and J genes are TRBV2 and TRBJ1-4; D is unresolved. Trimming left V 4 bases short and J 8 bases short, with 14 bases between. Germline assignment: CDR1 SNHLY and CDR2 FYNNEI. The CDR3 is made up of 14 amino acids. CDR3 sequence (DNA): TGTGCCAGCAGTGCGGTCGGGGTCGGGGAAAAACTGTTTTTT. It translates to CASSAVGVGEKLFF.

The chain employs TRBV11-1 and TRBJ1-1; D possibly corresponds to TRBD1 (6 bases). The CDR3 runs 15 residues. CDR1 and CDR2 (germline): SGHAT, FQDESV (reference sequence). Trimming stripped 3 bases from V and 4 bases from J, with 15 bases between. The CDR3 DNA is TGTGCCAGCAGCTTGGGACCTAGGGGGGGCACTGAAGCTTTCTTT. Its translation is CASSLGPRGGTEAFF. The full variable domain, completed using reference TRBV11-1 and TRBJ1-1, is EAEVAQSPRYKITEKSQAVAFWCDPISGHATLYWYRQILGQGPELLVQFQDESVVDDSQLPKDRFSAERLKGVDSTLKIQPAELGDSAMYLCASSLGPRGGTEAFFGQGTRLTVV.

V is TRBV29-1 and J is TRBJ2-5; D is unclear. This CDR3 is built from 12 residues. Per germline, CDR1 SQVTM and CDR2 ANQGSEA. V lost 7 bases, J lost 5 bases, and 14 bases lay in between. Written as DNA, the CDR3 is TGCAGCGCCCACATAGGACCGGAGACCCAGTACTTC. It is translated as CSAHIGPETQYF.

The genes are TRBV3-1 and TRBJ1-5; no firm D call. The V and J ends lost 5 bases and 4 bases respectively, with 9 bases between them. The CDR3 is 13 residues long. Germline lookup yields CDR1 LGHDT and CDR2 YNNKEL (reference sequence). DNA of the CDR3: TGTGCCAGCAGCACGGGTCCAAATCAGCCCCAGCATTTT. Translated, it gives CASSTGPNQPQHF.

This clonotype was recorded at least ten times. J is TRBJ2-7 and V is TRBV30, with unresolved D. Germline assignment: CDR1 GTSNPN and CDR2 SVGIG (reference sequence). Trimming removed 0 bases at V and 4 bases at J, with 4 bases between. The CDR3 totals 11 residues. This chain's CDR3 is CAWSVRYEQYF. Here the CDR3 DNA reads TGTGCCTGGAGTGTAAGGTACGAGCAGTACTTC.

This clonotype was recorded a few times. The CDR3 DNA reads as TGTGCCAGCAGTGAACTCCAGGGTCGGACTGAAGCTTTCTTT. This sequence encodes CASSELQGRTEAFF. The V and J genes are TRBV28 and TRBJ1-1; D is possibly TRBD1 (5 bases). The CDR3 covers 14 residues. Trimming stripped 5 bases from V and 5 bases from J, with 15 bases between. The germline CDR1 and CDR2 sequences are MDHEN and SYDVKM. Drawing the rest from reference TRBV28 and TRBJ1-1, the complete variable domain is DVKVTQSSRYLVKRTGEKVFLECVQDMDHENMFWYRQDPGLGLRLIYFSYDVKMKEKGDIPEGYSVSREKKERFSLILESASTNQTSMYLCASSELQGRTEAFFGQGTRLTVV.

This chain links TRBV7-3 with TRBJ2-2, with TRBD2 matching 10 bases. There are 17 residues in the CDR3. In germline, CDR1 is SGHTA, CDR2 FQGTGA. With V trimmed by 1 base and J by 5 bases, 7 bases remained unmatched. CDR3 region: CASSLIPSGRETGELFF. The DNA for the CDR3 is TGTGCCAGCAGCTTAATCCCCAGCGGGAGGGAGACCGGGGAGCTGTTTTTT.

This clonotype was seen a few times. This chain joins TRBV7-9 and TRBJ2-5; tentatively, D is TRBD2 (7 bases). V was shortened by 2 bases and J by 0 bases, with 10 bases between the two germline ends. CDR3 length: 15 amino acids. Germline loops: CDR1 SEHNR, CDR2 FQNEAQ (reference sequence). The CDR3 protein is CASSLRGANQETQYF. CDR3 nucleotide sequence: TGTGCCAGCAGCTTACGGGGGGCGAACCAAGAGACCCAGTACTTC.

The chain links TRBV4-3 to TRBJ1-2, with a weak D call TRBD1 (6 bases). Germline CDR1 LGHNA, CDR2 YSLEER. Trimming took 3 bases from V and 6 from J, leaving 29 bases between them. This CDR3 is 19 amino acids long. CDR3 protein: CASSHAGTGMGSGRNGYTF. The CDR3 DNA follows: TGCGCCAGCAGCCACGCTGGCACAGGGATGGGGAGCGGGCGAAATGGCTACACCTTC.

This clonotype was observed a handful of times. The CDR3 DNA reads as TGTGCCAGCAGCTTTAGAGGACAGGGAGACGTGTACCTCTACGAGCAGTACTTC. Its translation is CASSFRGQGDVYLYEQYF. The chain uses TRBV7-2 and TRBJ2-7; 8 bases map to TRBD1. J was trimmed by 3 bases and V by 3 bases; bases with no gene match: 16. The germline gives CDR1 SGHTA, CDR2 FQGNSA. This CDR3 spans 18 amino acids.